What follows is one T cell receptor beta chain and its context. The antigen is undetermined. This record belongs to a study of shared clonotypes between healthy human individuals. The study, taken as a whole, reports: Across subsets, estimated richness was generally greater for naive than for memory populations. Clonotype sharing across donors was expected to vary with sequencing depth.

Positive CCR7 selection of CD45RO-negative cells yielded the naive CD8 cells, and terminally differentiated effector memory CD45RA+ cells were excluded. At deep level, the assay was performed. It was across several immunoSEQ plates that each subset's genomic DNA was evenly split. TCRdb keeps only in-frame clones here, not all; method: immunoSEQ multiplex PCR. Among roughly 2 million clones listed, approximately 94% were seen once. CDR3 size: 13 residues. CDR1 and CDR2 (germline): SGHDT, YYEEEE. The V end lost 2 bases, the J end lost 6 bases, and 12 bases lay between the germline ends. This sequence originates from a man aged 18 to 30 in good health. The sequenced sample consisted of naive CD8+ T cells sorted from blood. The chain has TRBV5-6 and TRBJ2-7, with D maybe TRBD2 (5 bases). The CDR3 sequence: CASSFIPEGEQYF. CDR3 DNA sequence: TGTGCCAGCAGCTTCATCCCCGAGGGCGAGCAGTACTTC.